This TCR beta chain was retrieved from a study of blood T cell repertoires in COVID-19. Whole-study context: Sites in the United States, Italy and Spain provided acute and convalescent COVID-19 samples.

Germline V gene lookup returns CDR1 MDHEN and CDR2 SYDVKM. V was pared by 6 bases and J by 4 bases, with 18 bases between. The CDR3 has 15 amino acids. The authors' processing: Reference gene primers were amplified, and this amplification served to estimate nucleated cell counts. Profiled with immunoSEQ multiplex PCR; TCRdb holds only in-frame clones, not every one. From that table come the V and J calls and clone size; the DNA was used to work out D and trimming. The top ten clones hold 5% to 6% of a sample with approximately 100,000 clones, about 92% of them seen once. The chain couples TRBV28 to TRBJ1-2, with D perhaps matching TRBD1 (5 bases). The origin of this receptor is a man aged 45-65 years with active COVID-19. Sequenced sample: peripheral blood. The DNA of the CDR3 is TGTGCCAGCAGGGGCGGTGGGGGAGGATCCTATGGCTACACCTTC. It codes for CASRGGGGGSYGYTF.